The clone carrying this T cell receptor (beta chain) was counted many times. Its antigen remains unknown. The record originates from a study of T cells in Graves' hyperthyroidism and ophthalmopathy. Study outcomes and limitations: Among thyroid clonotypes expanded above 0.001, most also appeared in blood.

CDR3 length equals 13 residues. Germline-derived CDR1 and CDR2 are SGHAT and FQNNGV. The V end was cut by 0 bases, the J end by 7 bases, with 7 bases between. The CDR3 regions of TCR beta were amplified from RNA transcripts. With the HTBI primer set, the TCR CDR3 went through a first round of RT-PCR. One entry per CDR3 protein results from TCRdb running MiXCR on the multiplex PCR reads. The data show some 490,000 distinct CDR3 sequences, about 20% seen once. The chain joins TRBV11-2 to TRBJ2-1; unclear D gene. The source is a woman in her sixties or seventies with Graves' ophthalmopathy. The sample was blood. The CDR3 DNA is TGTGCCAGCAGCTTAGATGCGAGAAATGAGCAGTTCTTC. This sequence encodes CASSLDARNEQFF.